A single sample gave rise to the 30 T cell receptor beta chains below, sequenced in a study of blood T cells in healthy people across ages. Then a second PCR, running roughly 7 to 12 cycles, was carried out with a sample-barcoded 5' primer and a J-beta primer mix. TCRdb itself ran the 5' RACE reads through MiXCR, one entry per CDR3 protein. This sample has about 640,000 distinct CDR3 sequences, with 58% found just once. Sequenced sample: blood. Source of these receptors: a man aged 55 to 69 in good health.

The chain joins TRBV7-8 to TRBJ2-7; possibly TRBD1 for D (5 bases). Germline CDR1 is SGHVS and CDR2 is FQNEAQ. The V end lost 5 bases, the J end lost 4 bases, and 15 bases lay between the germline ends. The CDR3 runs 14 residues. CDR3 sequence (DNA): TGTGCCAGCAGCCCCCGGGCAGGGCTATACGAGCAGTACTTC. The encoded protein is CASSPRAGLYEQYF.

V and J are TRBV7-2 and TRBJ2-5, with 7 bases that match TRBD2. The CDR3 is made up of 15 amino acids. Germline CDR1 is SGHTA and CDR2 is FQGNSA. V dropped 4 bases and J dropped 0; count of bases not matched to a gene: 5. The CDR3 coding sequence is TGTGCCAGCAGCTATCAAGGGACTAACCAAGAGACCCAGTACTTC. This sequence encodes CASSYQGTNQETQYF.

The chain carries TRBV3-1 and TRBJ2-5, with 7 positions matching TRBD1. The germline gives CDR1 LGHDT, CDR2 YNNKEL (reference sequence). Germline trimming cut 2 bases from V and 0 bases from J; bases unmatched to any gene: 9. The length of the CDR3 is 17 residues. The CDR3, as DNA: TGTGCCAGCAGCCAAAGGGACAGCCTCTTGTACCAAGAGACCCAGTACTTC. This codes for CASSQRDSLLYQETQYF.

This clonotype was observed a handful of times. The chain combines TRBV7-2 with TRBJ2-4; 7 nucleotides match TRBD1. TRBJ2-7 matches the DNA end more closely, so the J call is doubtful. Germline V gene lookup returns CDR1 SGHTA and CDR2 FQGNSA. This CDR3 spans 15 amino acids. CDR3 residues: CASSLAAGGGYEQYF. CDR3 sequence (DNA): TGTGCCAGCAGCTTAGCGGCAGGGGGTGGCTACGAGCAGTACTTC.

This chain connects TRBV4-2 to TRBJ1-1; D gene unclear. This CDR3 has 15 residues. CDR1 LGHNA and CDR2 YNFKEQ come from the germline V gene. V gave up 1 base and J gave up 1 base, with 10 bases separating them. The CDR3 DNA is TGTGCCAGCAGCCAAGCAACATCTCAGAACACTGAAGCTTTCTTT. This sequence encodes CASSQATSQNTEAFF.

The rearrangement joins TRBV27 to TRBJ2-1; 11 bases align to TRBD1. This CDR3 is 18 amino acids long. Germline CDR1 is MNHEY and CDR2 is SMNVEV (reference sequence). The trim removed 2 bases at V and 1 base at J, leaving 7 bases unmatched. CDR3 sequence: CASSLRRTGGESYNEQFF. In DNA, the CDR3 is TGTGCCAGCAGTTTACGAAGGACAGGGGGCGAATCCTACAATGAGCAGTTCTTC.

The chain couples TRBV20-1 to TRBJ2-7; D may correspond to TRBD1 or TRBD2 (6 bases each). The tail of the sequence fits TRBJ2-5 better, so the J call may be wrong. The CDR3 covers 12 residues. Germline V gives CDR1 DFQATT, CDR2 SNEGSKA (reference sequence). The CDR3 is CSALGGGETQYF. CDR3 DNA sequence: TGCAGTGCGCTGGGGGGCGGGGAGACCCAGTACTTC.

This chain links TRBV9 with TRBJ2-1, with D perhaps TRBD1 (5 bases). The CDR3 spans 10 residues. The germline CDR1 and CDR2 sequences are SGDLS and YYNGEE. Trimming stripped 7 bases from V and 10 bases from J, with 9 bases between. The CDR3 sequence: CASGAREQFF. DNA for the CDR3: TGTGCCAGCGGGGCAAGGGAGCAGTTCTTC.

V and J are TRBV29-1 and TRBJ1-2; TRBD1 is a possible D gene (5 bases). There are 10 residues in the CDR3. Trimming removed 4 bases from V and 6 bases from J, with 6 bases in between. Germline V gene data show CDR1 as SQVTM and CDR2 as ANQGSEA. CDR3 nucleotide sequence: TGCAGCGTTGTACAGGATGGCTACACCTTC. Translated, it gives CSVVQDGYTF.

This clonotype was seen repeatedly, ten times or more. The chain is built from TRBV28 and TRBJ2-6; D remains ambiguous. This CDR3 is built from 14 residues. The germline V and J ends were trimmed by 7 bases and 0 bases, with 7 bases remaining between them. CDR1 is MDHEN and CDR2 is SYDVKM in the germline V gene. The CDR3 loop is CASKTYSGANVLTF. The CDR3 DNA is TGTGCCAGCAAGACATACTCTGGGGCCAACGTCCTGACTTTC.

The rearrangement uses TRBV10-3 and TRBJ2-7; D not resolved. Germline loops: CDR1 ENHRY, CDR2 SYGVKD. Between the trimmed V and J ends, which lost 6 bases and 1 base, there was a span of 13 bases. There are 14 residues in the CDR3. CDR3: CAIRDAQSSYEQYF. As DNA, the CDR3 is TGTGCCATCAGGGACGCCCAGTCTTCCTACGAGCAGTACTTC.

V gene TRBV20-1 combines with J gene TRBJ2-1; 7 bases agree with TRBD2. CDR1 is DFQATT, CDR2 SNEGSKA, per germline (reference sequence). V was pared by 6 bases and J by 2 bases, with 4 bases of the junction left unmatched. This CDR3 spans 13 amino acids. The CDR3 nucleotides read TGCAGTGCAAGCGGGACTACCTACAATGAGCAGTTCTTC. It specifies CSASGTTYNEQFF.

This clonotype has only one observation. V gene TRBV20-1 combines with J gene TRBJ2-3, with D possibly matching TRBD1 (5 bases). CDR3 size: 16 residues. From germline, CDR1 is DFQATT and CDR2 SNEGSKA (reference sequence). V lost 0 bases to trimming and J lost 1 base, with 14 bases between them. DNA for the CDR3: TGCAGTGCTAGAGATCTGGTGGGGCGCGGCACAGATACGCAGTATTTT. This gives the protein CSARDLVGRGTDTQYF.

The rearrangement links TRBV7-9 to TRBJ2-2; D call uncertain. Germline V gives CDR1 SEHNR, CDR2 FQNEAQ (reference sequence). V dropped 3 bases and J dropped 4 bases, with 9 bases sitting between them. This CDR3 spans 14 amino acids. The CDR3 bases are TGTGCCAGCAGCTTCACCCTTTCCACCGGGGAGCTGTTTTTT. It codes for CASSFTLSTGELFF.

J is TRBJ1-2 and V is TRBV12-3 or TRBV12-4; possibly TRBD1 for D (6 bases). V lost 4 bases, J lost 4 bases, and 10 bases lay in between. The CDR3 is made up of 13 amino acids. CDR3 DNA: TGTGCCAGCAGTTACAGGGCGGCCTATGGCTACACCTTC. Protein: CASSYRAAYGYTF.

The CDR3 coding sequence is TGTGCCAGCGGGAACAGGGGTGCACCCTACGAGCAGTACTTC. Protein product: CASGNRGAPYEQYF. This chain links TRBV19 with TRBJ2-1, with 7 nucleotides matching TRBD1. The DNA end favors TRBJ2-7, so the J call may be wrong. CDR1 and CDR2 from the germline V gene are LNHDA and SQIVND (reference sequence). The length of the CDR3 is 14 residues.

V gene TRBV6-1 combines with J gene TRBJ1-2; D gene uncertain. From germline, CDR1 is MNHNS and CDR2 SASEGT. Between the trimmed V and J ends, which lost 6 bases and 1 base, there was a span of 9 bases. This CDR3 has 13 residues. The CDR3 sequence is CASSAGFNYGYTF. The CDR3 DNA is TGTGCCAGCAGCGCTGGTTTTAACTATGGCTACACCTTC.

CDR3: CASSEAYRTGYGYTF. The CDR3 DNA follows: TGTGCCAGCAGTGAAGCCTATAGGACAGGCTATGGCTACACCTTC. The V call is TRBV2, the J call TRBJ1-2, with 7 bases that match TRBD1. This CDR3 has 15 amino acids. The ends lost 0 bases at V and 4 bases at J; junction bases unmatched: 5. Germline V gene sequence: CDR1 SNHLY, CDR2 FYNNEI.

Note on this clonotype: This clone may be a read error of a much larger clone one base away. For the CDR3, the DNA is TGTGCCAGCAGCGTAGGACACACCACCTTAGACATCTATGGCTACACCTTC. Protein sequence: CASSVGHTTLDIYGYTF. This chain joins TRBV9 and TRBJ1-2; D is unresolved. V lost 0 bases, J lost 4 bases, and 19 bases lay in between. CDR3 length: 17 residues. Germline V gene sequence: CDR1 SGDLS, CDR2 YYNGEE.

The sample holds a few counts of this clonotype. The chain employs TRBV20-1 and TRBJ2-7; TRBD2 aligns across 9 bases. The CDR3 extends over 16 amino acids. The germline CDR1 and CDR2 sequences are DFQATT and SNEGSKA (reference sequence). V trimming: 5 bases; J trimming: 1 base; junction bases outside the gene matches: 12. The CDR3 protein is CSAAWRGGTNSYEQYF. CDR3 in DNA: TGCAGTGCTGCTTGGCGGGGGGGCACTAATTCCTACGAGCAGTACTTC.

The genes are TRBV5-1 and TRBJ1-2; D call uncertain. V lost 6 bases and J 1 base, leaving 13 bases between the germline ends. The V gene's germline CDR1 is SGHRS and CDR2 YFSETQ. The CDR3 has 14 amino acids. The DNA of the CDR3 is TGCGCCAGCACCTCCAATTACTTTAACTATGGCTACACCTTC. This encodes CASTSNYFNYGYTF.

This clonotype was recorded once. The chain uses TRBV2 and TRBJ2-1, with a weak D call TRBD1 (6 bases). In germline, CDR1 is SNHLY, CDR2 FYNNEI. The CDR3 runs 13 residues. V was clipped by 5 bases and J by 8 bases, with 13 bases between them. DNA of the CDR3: TGTGCCAGCAGTCAACAGGGTTATGATGAGCAGTTCTTC. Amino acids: CASSQQGYDEQFF.

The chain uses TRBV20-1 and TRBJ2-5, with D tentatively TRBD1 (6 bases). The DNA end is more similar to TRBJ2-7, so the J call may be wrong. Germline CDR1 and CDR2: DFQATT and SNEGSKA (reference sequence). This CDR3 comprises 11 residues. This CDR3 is CSARKGGEQYF. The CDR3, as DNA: TGCAGTGCTAGAAAAGGGGGCGAGCAGTACTTC.

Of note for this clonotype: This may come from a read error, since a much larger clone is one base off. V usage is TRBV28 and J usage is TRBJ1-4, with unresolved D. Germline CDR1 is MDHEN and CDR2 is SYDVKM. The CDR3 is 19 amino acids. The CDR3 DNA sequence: TGTGCCAGCGGTTTCTCAGAGGGTTTTTTTGGGGTCTCCAATGAAAAACTGTTTTTT. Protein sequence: CASGFSEGFFGVSNEKLFF.

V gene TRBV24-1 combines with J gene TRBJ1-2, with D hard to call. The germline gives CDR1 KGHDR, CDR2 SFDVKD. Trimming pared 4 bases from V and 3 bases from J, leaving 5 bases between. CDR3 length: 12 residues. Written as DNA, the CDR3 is TGTGCCACCAGTGACTCATACTATGGCTACACCTTC. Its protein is CATSDSYYGYTF.

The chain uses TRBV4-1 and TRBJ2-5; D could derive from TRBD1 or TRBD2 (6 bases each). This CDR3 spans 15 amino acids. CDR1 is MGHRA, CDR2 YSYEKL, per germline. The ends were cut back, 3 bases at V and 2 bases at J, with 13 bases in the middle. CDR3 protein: CASSHPQGTQETQYF. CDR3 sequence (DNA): TGCGCCAGCAGCCATCCTCAGGGGACTCAAGAGACCCAGTACTTC.

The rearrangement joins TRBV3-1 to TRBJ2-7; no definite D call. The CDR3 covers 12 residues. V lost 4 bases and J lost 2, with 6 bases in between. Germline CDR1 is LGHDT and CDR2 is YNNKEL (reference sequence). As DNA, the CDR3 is TGTGCCAGCAGCCGGCTAACCTACGAGCAGTACTTC. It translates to CASSRLTYEQYF.

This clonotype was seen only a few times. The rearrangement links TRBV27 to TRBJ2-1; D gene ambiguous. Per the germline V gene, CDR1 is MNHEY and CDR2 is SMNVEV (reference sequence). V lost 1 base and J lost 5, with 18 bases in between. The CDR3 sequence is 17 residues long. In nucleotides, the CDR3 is TGTGCCAGCAGTTTATTTCTTGCGTCCCCCCTGGACAATGAGCAGTTCTTC. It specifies CASSLFLASPLDNEQFF.

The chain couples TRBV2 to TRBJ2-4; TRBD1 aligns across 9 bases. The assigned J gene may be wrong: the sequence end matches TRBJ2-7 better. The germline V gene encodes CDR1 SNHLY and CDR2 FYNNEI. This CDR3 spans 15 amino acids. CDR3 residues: CASSEMTGGAYEQYF. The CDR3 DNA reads TGTGCCAGCAGTGAAATGACAGGGGGGGCCTACGAGCAGTACTTC.

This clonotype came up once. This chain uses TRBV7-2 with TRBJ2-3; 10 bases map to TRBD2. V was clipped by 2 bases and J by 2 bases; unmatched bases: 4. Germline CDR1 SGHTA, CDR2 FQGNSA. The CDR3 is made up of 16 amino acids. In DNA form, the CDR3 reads TGTGCCAGCAGCTTAATGAGCGGGGGGGCCACAGATACGCAGTATTTT. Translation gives CASSLMSGGATDTQYF. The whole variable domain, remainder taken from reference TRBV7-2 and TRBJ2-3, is GAGVSQSPSNKVTEKGKDVELRCDPISGHTALYWYRQSLGQGLEFLIYFQGNSAPDKSGLPSDRFSAERTGGSVSTLTIQRTQQEDSAVYLCASSLMSGGATDTQYFGPGTRLTVL.